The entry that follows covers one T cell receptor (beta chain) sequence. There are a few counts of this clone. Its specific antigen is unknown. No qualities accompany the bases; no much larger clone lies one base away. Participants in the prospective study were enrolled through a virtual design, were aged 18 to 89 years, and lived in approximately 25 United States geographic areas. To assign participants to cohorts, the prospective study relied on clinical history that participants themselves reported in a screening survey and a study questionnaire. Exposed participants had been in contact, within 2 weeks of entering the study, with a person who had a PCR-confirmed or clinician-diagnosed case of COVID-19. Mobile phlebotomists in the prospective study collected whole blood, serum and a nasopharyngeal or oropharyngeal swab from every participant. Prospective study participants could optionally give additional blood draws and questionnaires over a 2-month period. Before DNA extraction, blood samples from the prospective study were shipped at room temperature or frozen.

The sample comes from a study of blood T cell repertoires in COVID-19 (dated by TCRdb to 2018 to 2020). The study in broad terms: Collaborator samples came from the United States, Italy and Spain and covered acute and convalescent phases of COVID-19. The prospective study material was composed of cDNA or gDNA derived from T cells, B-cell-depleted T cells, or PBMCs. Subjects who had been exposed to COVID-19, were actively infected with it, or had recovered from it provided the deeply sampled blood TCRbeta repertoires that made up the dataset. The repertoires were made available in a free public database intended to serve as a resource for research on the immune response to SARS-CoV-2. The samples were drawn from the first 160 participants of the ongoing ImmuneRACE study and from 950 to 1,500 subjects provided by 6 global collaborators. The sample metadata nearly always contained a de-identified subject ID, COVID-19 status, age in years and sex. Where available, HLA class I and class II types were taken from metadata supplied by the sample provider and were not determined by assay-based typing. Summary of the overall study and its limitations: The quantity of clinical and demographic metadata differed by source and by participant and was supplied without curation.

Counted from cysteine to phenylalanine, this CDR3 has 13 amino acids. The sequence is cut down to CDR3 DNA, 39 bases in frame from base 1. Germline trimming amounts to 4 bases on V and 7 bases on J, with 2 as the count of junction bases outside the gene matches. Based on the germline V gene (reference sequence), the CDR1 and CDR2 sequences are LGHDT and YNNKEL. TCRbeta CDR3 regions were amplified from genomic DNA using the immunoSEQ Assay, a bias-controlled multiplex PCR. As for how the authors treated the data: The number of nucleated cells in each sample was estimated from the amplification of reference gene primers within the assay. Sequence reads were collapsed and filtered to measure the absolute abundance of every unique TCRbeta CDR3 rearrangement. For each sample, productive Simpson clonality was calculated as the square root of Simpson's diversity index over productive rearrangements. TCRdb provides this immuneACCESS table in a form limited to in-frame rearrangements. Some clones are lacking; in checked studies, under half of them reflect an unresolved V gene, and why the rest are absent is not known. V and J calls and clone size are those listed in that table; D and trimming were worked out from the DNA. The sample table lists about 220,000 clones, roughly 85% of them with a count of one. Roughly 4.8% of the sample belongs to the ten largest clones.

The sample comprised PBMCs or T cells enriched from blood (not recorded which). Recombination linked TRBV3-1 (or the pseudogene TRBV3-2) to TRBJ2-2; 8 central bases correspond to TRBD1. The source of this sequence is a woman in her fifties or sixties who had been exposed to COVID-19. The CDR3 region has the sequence CASSPTGVGELFF. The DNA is TGTGCCAGCAGCCCGACAGGGGTCGGGGAGCTGTTTTTT.